This T cell receptor beta chain was identified during a study of early T cells in non-severe SARS-CoV-2 infection. Study results and limitations: Using VDJdb, the matching emphasized anti-spike CD8 responses while missing private and CD4 specificities.

From the 5' RACE reads, TCRdb called clonotypes with MiXCR, one entry per CDR3 protein. Altogether tens of thousands of distinct CDR3 sequences are present, 8% to 9.5% being singletons, with the ten largest covering 17%. Trimming removed 4 bases from V and 3 bases from J, with 13 bases in between. CDR3 length equals 15 residues. Per the germline V gene, CDR1 is GTSNPN and CDR2 is SVGIG (reference sequence). This clonotype turned up a few times. Its antigen remains unknown. The clonotype originates from an adult who was a healthcare worker with PCR-confirmed SARS-CoV-2 infection or an uninfected control (not recorded which). The sample comprised whole blood. The V call is TRBV30, the J call TRBJ1-6, with D maybe TRBD1 (5 bases). CDR3 nucleotide sequence: TGTGCCTGGAACGGGGGAATTGACTATAATTCACCCCTCCACTTT. This gives the protein CAWNGGIDYNSPLHF.